These 10 T cell receptor beta chains came from one sample sequenced in a study of blood T cell repertoires in COVID-19. The repertoire was sequenced with immunoSEQ multiplex PCR; TCRdb's copy has only in-frame clones and lacks some. The sample lists 150,000 or so clones, roughly 75% seen once, with 5% to 6.5% in the top ten. The specimen was PBMCs or T cells enriched from blood (not recorded which). The receptors derive from a woman between 45 and 65 years old who had recovered from COVID-19.

This clone turned up a few times. The V gene is TRBV2, the J gene TRBJ1-2, with a possible D match to TRBD1 (5 bases). This CDR3 region has 12 residues. V was shortened by 3 bases and J by 4 bases, with 6 bases between the two germline ends. The germline V gene encodes CDR1 SNHLY and CDR2 FYNNEI. CDR3 region: CASSEGRYGYTF. DNA of the CDR3: TGTGCCAGCAGTGAGGGGCGCTATGGCTACACCTTC.

This clone was detected only once. The same CDR3 is also encoded by other DNA sequences in this sample. V gene TRBV5-1 combines with J gene TRBJ2-3; TRBD1 aligns across 8 bases. The CDR3 loop spans 13 amino acids. Trimming removed 1 base from V and 6 bases from J; junction bases left unmatched: 1. Germline CDR1 and CDR2: SGHRS and YFSETQ. CDR3 in DNA: TGCGCCAGCAGCTTGACAGGGGGGGATACGCAGTATTTT. It specifies CASSLTGGDTQYF.

In DNA form, the CDR3 reads TGTGCCAGCAGACACGGGACAGGGTATGGCTACACCTTC. This gives the protein CASRHGTGYGYTF. V is TRBV28 and J is TRBJ1-2; TRBD1 matches 9 bases. The CDR3 spans 13 residues. Germline CDR1 is MDHEN and CDR2 is SYDVKM. V shed 6 bases and J 5 bases; nucleotides not matched to a gene: 4.

The sample holds many counts of this clone. This rearrangement joins TRBV4-1 to TRBJ1-2; 11 bases are shared with TRBD1. Trimming took 3 bases from V and 8 from J; bases not matched to a gene: 8. This CDR3 comprises 15 residues. The germline V gene has CDR1 MGHRA and CDR2 YSYEKL. CDR3 residues: CASSHYRDRGLGYTF. The CDR3 coding sequence is TGCGCCAGCAGCCACTACCGGGACAGGGGGTTGGGCTACACCTTC.

V and J are TRBV2 and TRBJ1-1; D is unresolved. This CDR3 has 13 residues. The ends were cut back, 8 bases at V and 3 bases at J, with 13 bases in the middle. Germline V gene sequence: CDR1 SNHLY, CDR2 FYNNEI. CDR3 sequence reads: CASLVERDTEAFF. As DNA, the CDR3 is TGTGCCAGCCTTGTTGAAAGAGACACTGAAGCTTTCTTT.

The CDR3 sequence: CASSLGGGGYNEQFF. CDR3 in DNA: TGTGCCAGCAGCTTAGGGGGCGGGGGCTACAATGAGCAGTTCTTC. The rearrangement uses TRBV11-2 and TRBJ2-1; 7 nucleotides agree with TRBD2. Germline V CDR1 and CDR2: SGHAT, FQNNGV. CDR3 length: 15 residues. J gave up 3 bases and V 1 base, and 3 bases lay outside the gene matches.

In its sample, this clone was seen once. V is TRBV2 and J is TRBJ2-1; TRBD2 might be the D (6 bases). The germline V and J ends were trimmed by 6 bases and 10 bases, with 22 bases remaining between them. In germline, CDR1 is SNHLY, CDR2 FYNNEI. The CDR3 loop spans 15 amino acids. The CDR3 protein is CASSGDPSNAGEQFF. The CDR3 DNA sequence: TGTGCCAGCAGCGGGGACCCCTCCAACGCGGGAGAGCAGTTCTTC.

The V gene is TRBV7-2, the J gene TRBJ1-2; 11 nucleotides align to TRBD1. Trimming cost V 5 bases and J 6 bases; bases outside gene matches: 2. The germline V gene has CDR1 SGHTA and CDR2 FQGNSA. The CDR3 length is 13 residues. CDR3 sequence: CASSRGQGDGYTF. Here the CDR3 DNA reads TGTGCCAGCAGCCGGGGACAGGGGGATGGCTACACCTTC.

The chain carries TRBV7-9 and TRBJ1-1, with unresolved D. V was clipped by 4 bases and J by 1 base, with 7 bases between them. The CDR3 covers 13 residues. Per the germline V gene, CDR1 is SEHNR and CDR2 is FQNEAQ (reference sequence). The DNA of the CDR3 is TGTGCCAGCAGCTCACAAGAGAACACTGAAGCTTTCTTT. Translated: CASSSQENTEAFF.

The V and J genes are TRBV3-1 (or the pseudogene TRBV3-2) and TRBJ1-1; a possible D gene is TRBD1 (5 bases). This CDR3 spans 13 amino acids. CDR1 is LGHDT and CDR2 is YNNKEL in the germline V gene (reference sequence). V was trimmed by 4 bases and J by 7 bases, leaving 13 bases between them. CDR3 bases: TGTGCCAGCAGCCTCGAAGGGGCAGATGAAGCTTTCTTT. This sequence encodes CASSLEGADEAFF.